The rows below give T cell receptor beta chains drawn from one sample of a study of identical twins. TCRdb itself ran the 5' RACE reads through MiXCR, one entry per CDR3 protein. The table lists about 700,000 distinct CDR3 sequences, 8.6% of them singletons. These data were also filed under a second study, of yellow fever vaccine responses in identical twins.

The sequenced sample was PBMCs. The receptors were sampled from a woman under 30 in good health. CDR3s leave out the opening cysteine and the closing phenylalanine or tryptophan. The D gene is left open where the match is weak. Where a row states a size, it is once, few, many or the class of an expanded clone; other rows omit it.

cdr3_aa: ASSTPVSYEQY; d_call: -; clone_size: many; j_call: TRBJ2-7; v_call: TRBV6-5
cdr3_aa: ASSSIRESYNEQF; d_call: -; clone_size: few; j_call: TRBJ2-1; v_call: TRBV7-9
cdr3_aa: AGSRGTGELF; d_call: TRBD1; clone_size: few; j_call: TRBJ2-2; v_call: TRBV6-1
cdr3_aa: ASSVRSTGELF; d_call: -; clone_size: -; j_call: TRBJ2-2; v_call: TRBV10-2
cdr3_aa: ASSQDPGVIYEQY; d_call: -; clone_size: many; j_call: TRBJ2-7; v_call: TRBV4-3
cdr3_aa: SARASGGLLSGANVLT; d_call: -; clone_size: -; j_call: TRBJ2-6; v_call: TRBV20-1
cdr3_aa: ASRWTGSQTGELF; d_call: TRBD1; clone_size: -; j_call: TRBJ2-2; v_call: TRBV6-4
cdr3_aa: AGGLQETQY; d_call: -; clone_size: few; j_call: TRBJ2-5; v_call: TRBV2
cdr3_aa: SAPLGTTYEQY; d_call: TRBD2; clone_size: many; j_call: TRBJ2-7; v_call: TRBV20-1
cdr3_aa: ASSFTPGRALPYEQY; d_call: -; clone_size: many; j_call: TRBJ2-7; v_call: TRBV12-3/TRBV12-4
cdr3_aa: ASSLSSQGDTGELF; d_call: -; clone_size: -; j_call: TRBJ2-2; v_call: TRBV5-1
cdr3_aa: ASSYFGLAGEQETQY; d_call: TRBD2; clone_size: -; j_call: TRBJ2-5; v_call: TRBV6-5
cdr3_aa: ASKASGAADTQY; d_call: TRBD2; clone_size: -; j_call: TRBJ2-3; v_call: TRBV3-1
cdr3_aa: ASSPLGDFYEQY; d_call: -; clone_size: -; j_call: TRBJ2-7; v_call: TRBV4-3
cdr3_aa: ASSFASGKRQY; d_call: -; clone_size: -; j_call: TRBJ2-7; v_call: TRBV5-1
cdr3_aa: ASSRSDQSYEQY; d_call: -; clone_size: many; j_call: TRBJ2-7; v_call: TRBV11-2
cdr3_aa: AISDQGQGDEQF; d_call: TRBD1; clone_size: -; j_call: TRBJ2-1; v_call: TRBV10-3
cdr3_aa: SGLSPSYEQY; d_call: -; clone_size: -; j_call: TRBJ2-7; v_call: TRBV29-1
cdr3_aa: ASSTRGHSSTDTQY; d_call: -; clone_size: -; j_call: TRBJ2-3; v_call: TRBV7-2
cdr3_aa: ASLTEGQEAF; d_call: -; clone_size: few; j_call: TRBJ1-1; v_call: TRBV6-6
cdr3_aa: SAGIGLGLVTQY; d_call: TRBD2; clone_size: few; j_call: TRBJ2-3; v_call: TRBV20-1
cdr3_aa: ASSKVPAGGADTQY; d_call: -; clone_size: many; j_call: TRBJ2-3; v_call: TRBV21-1
cdr3_aa: SARLAGTQETQY; d_call: TRBD2; clone_size: many; j_call: TRBJ2-5; v_call: TRBV20-1
cdr3_aa: ASSYSGQGFTGELF; d_call: TRBD1; clone_size: few; j_call: TRBJ2-2; v_call: TRBV6-5
cdr3_aa: ASRVTGVDEQY; d_call: -; clone_size: many; j_call: TRBJ2-7; v_call: TRBV12-3/TRBV12-4
cdr3_aa: ATSRDRGATNEKLF; d_call: -; clone_size: few; j_call: TRBJ1-4; v_call: TRBV15
cdr3_aa: ASSLAPSSGRTDTQY; d_call: TRBD2; clone_size: -; j_call: TRBJ2-3; v_call: TRBV11-2